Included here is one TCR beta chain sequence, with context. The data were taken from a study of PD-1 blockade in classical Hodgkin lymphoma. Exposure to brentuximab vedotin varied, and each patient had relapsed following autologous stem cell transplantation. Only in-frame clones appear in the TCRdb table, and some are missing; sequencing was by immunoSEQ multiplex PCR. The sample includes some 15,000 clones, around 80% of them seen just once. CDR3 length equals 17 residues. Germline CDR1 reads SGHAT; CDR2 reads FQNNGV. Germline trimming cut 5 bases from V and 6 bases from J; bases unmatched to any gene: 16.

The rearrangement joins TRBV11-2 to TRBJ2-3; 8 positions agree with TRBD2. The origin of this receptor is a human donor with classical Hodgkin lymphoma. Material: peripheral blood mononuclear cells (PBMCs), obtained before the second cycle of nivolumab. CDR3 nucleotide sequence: TGTGCCAGCAGCCGATTCGGACTAGCCGTTCACGGGGATACGCAGTATTTT. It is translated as CASSRFGLAVHGDTQYF.